This TCR beta chain was sequenced during a study of graft-versus-host responses after intestinal transplantation. Study-level results: Investigators detected GvH clones in recipient marrow, with some emerging earlier in ileum or blood.

With respect to this clone: Its matching antigen is unknown.

Assay used: immunoSEQ multiplex PCR; TCRdb lists only in-frame clones, some missing. The sample holds 55,000 to 65,000 clones; roughly 93% are singletons and the top ten take more than 0.3%. The TCR originated in a human donor who was the organ donor for an intestinal transplant. The starting material was unstimulated CD4+ T cells sorted from spleen or lymph node cells, obtained before transplant.

The CDR3 DNA reads as TGTGCCATCAGTGAGACAGGGGCAGAGACCCAGTACTTC. It translates to CAISETGAETQYF. The rearrangement joins TRBV10-3 to TRBJ2-5; 7 nucleotides agree with TRBD1. The CDR3 length is 13 residues. V shed 2 bases and J 4 bases; nucleotides not matched to a gene: 1. In germline, CDR1 is ENHRY, CDR2 SYGVKD.